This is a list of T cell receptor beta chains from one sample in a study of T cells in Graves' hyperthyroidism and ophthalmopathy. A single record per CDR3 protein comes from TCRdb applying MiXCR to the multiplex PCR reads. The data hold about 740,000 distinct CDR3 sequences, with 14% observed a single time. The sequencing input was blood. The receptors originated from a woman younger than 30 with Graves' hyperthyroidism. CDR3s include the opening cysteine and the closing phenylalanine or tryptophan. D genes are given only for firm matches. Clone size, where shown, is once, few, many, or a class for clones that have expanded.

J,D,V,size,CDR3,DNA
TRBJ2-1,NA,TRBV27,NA,CASSQLISNEQFF,TGTGCCAGCAGCCAGCTGATTTCCAATGAGCAGTTCTTC
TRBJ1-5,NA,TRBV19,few,CASIGRGNQPQHF,TGTGCCAGTATCGGACGGGGCAATCAGCCCCAGCATTTT
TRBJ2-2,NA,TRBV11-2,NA,CASSYPGLGELFF,TGTGCCAGCAGCTACCCGGGACTCGGGGAGCTGTTTTTT
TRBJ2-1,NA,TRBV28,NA,CASFDLYNEQFF,TGTGCCAGCTTCGACCTTTACAATGAGCAGTTCTTC
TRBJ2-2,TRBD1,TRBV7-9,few,CASSFTPGQGAWTGELFF,TGTGCCAGCAGCTTTACGCCGGGACAGGGGGCTTGGACCGGGGAGCTGTTTTTT
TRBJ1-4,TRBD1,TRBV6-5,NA,CASSSSLQGEVEKLFF,TGTGCCAGCAGTTCCTCCCTACAGGGGGAGGTCGAAAAACTGTTTTTT
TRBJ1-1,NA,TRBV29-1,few,CSVGHSVGTEAFF,TGCAGCGTTGGCCATTCTGTGGGCACTGAAGCTTTCTTT
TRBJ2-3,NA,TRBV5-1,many,CASSLALAQAGTDTQYF,TGCGCCAGCAGCTTGGCCCTAGCCCAGGCCGGCACAGATACGCAGTATTTT
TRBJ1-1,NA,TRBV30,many,CAWTRPYTEAFF,TGTGCCTGGACCAGACCCTACACTGAAGCTTTCTTT
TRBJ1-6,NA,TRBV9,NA,CASSLEAGSNSPLHF,TGTGCCAGCAGCCTAGAGGCAGGGTCTAATTCACCCCTCCACTTT
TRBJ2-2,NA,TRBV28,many,CASKVSNTGELFF,TGTGCCAGCAAGGTGTCGAACACCGGGGAGCTGTTTTTT
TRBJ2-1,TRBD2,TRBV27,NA,CASSSGLAGGPSIYNEQFF,TGTGCCAGCAGTTCGGGACTAGCGGGAGGGCCAAGTATATACAATGAGCAGTTCTTC
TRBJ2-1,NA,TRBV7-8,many,CASTNLGGSYNEQFF,TGTGCCAGCACCAACCTAGGGGGCTCCTACAATGAGCAGTTCTTC
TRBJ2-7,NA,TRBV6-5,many,CASSYSAGRIYEQYF,TGTGCCAGCAGTTACTCGGCAGGGAGGATCTACGAGCAGTACTTC